This is a list of T cell receptor beta chains from one sample in a study of blood T cell repertoires in COVID-19. Assay used: immunoSEQ multiplex PCR; TCRdb lists only in-frame clones, some missing. Among more than 85,000 clones listed, roughly 75% were seen once. The source material was peripheral blood. These receptors came from a woman aged 45-65 years with acute or convalescent COVID-19. Each CDR3 is given with its conserved first and last residue. A D gene is named only where the DNA matches it firmly. Some rows have no size entry. The others give once, few or many, or a class for an expanded clone.

TRBD1	.	TRBJ2-3	TRBV5-1	CASSFQTGWSAVSDTQYF	TGCGCCAGCAGCTTCCAGACAGGGTGGTCGGCTGTTTCAGATACGCAGTATTTT
.	.	TRBJ2-7	TRBV7-6	CASSSADYEQYF	TGTGCCAGCAGCTCCGCAGACTACGAGCAGTACTTC
.	.	TRBJ2-7	TRBV28	CASSSVGEQYF	TGTGCCAGCAGTAGCGTGGGCGAGCAGTACTTC
TRBD1	once	TRBJ1-6	TRBV5-6	CASSLDGTGGNSPLHF	TGTGCCAGCAGCTTGGATGGGACAGGGGGTAATTCACCCCTCCACTTT
.	.	TRBJ1-6	TRBV4-1	CASATGGTVNSPLHF	TGCGCCAGCGCTACGGGGGGAACCGTTAATTCACCCCTCCACTTT
TRBD1	.	TRBJ1-1	TRBV28	CASSSPGQGASLEAFF	TGTGCCAGCAGTTCCCCTGGACAGGGGGCATCCCTTGAGGCTTTCTTT
.	.	TRBJ2-2	TRBV5-1	CASSLAPYGGDEELFF	TGCGCCAGCAGCTTGGCCCCTTATGGAGGAGACGAGGAGCTGTTTTTT
.	.	TRBJ2-2	TRBV9	CASSLHDLYRVGGELFF	TGTGCCAGCAGCCTACACGATCTTTACAGGGTTGGCGGGGAGCTGTTTTTT
.	.	TRBJ1-1	TRBV28	CASSYPGALNTEAFF	TGTGCCAGCAGTTACCCAGGGGCCCTGAACACTGAAGCTTTCTTT
TRBD1	.	TRBJ1-5	TRBV7-2	CASSRNGQGVGQPQHF	TGTGCCAGCAGCCGCAATGGACAGGGGGTAGGTCAGCCCCAGCATTTT
TRBD1	.	TRBJ1-2	TRBV5-1	CASRQNPTGDYGYTF	TGCGCCAGCAGACAGAACCCAACAGGGGACTATGGCTACACCTTC
.	few	TRBJ1-5	TRBV12-3/TRBV12-4	CASSLAGSQPQHF	TGTGCCAGCAGTTTAGCCGGGAGTCAGCCCCAGCATTTT
.	few	TRBJ2-7	TRBV28	CASSSLGAGYEQYF	TGTGCCAGCAGTTCGTTGGGGGCTGGGTACGAGCAGTACTTC
TRBD2	.	TRBJ2-6	TRBV6-5	CASSLGGGSGANVLTF	TGTGCCAGCAGTTTGGGGGGGGGATCTGGGGCCAACGTCCTGACTTTC
TRBD2	.	TRBJ2-7	TRBV28	CASRRAGGYEQYF	TGTGCCAGCAGGCGCGCGGGGGGGTACGAGCAGTACTTC
TRBD1	.	TRBJ2-1	TRBV28	CASSPPGGTGGNEQFF	TGTGCCAGCAGTCCTCCCGGGGGGACAGGGGGGAATGAGCAGTTCTTC
TRBD1	.	TRBJ1-2	TRBV12-3/TRBV12-4	CASTLTGLGGYTF	TGTGCCAGCACCTTGACAGGGTTGGGTGGCTACACCTTC
TRBD1	.	TRBJ2-1	TRBV4-1	CASRTPGGTGLGEQFF	TGCGCCAGCAGAACCCCCGGGGGGACAGGGCTGGGTGAGCAGTTCTTC
.	.	TRBJ1-1	TRBV28	CASHGQSFTEAFF	TGTGCCAGCCACGGACAGAGCTTCACTGAAGCTTTCTTT
.	.	TRBJ2-3	TRBV7-9	CASSLEGGFDTDTQYF	TGTGCCAGCAGCTTAGAGGGCGGGTTCGACACAGATACGCAGTATTTT
.	many	TRBJ1-1	TRBV6-2/TRBV6-3	CASSYLGSTEAFF	TGTGCCAGCAGTTACCTCGGTTCCACTGAAGCTTTCTTT
.	.	TRBJ1-6	TRBV10-3	CATGSRDMDGGGSPLHF	TGTGCCACGGGGTCCCGGGACATGGATGGTGGGGGATCACCCCTCCACTTT
.	once	TRBJ1-5	TRBV6-5	CASSPRDGYQPQHF	TGTGCCAGCAGTCCCAGGGATGGCTATCAGCCCCAGCATTTT
TRBD2	.	TRBJ2-2	TRBV9	CASSTHSGGPNTGELFF	TGTGCCAGCAGCACCCATAGCGGGGGCCCAAACACCGGGGAGCTGTTTTTT
.	.	TRBJ1-2	TRBV9	CASSVGVSGAAGYTF	TGTGCCAGCAGCGTAGGAGTCTCAGGGGCGGCGGGCTACACCTTC
.	.	TRBJ1-1	TRBV6-5	CASSPRSMNTEAFF	TGTGCCAGCAGCCCCCGTAGCATGAACACTGAAGCTTTCTTT
TRBD1	many	TRBJ1-2	TRBV25-1	CASGQGANYGYTF	TGTGCCAGCGGACAGGGAGCTAACTATGGCTACACCTTC
TRBD1	many	TRBJ1-6	TRBV7-2	CASTRDRGLNSPLHF	TGTGCCAGCACCCGGGACAGGGGGCTTAATTCACCCCTCCACTTT
.	.	TRBJ1-1	TRBV13	CASSLGGRKTEAFF	TGTGCCAGCAGCTTAGGGGGGAGGAAAACTGAAGCTTTCTTT
TRBD1	.	TRBJ2-2	TRBV5-8	CASSFGRRTGRSTGELFF	TGTGCCAGCAGCTTTGGAAGACGGACAGGCAGGAGCACCGGGGAGCTGTTTTTT
TRBD2	.	TRBJ2-3	TRBV6-1	CASSEAWTSGTTQYF	TGTGCCAGCAGTGAAGCCTGGACTAGCGGGACGACGCAGTATTTT